Described below is a single T cell receptor (beta chain) sequence and its context. Antigen unknown. Expressed TCRB transcripts were sequenced because the isolated RNA had all been reverse transcribed beforehand. Assay used: immunoSEQ multiplex PCR; TCRdb lists only in-frame clones, some missing. In the table there are hundreds of thousands of clones, over 12% of which are singletons. The CDR3 spans 15 residues. CDR1 is SNHLY and CDR2 is FYNNEI in the germline V gene. V was pared by 6 bases and J by 1 base, with 15 bases between. This specimen belongs to a study of beta chain features in type 1 diabetes. Background on the study: There were 95 million to 110 million sorted cells examined across all samples.

Whole-study results and caveats: Among all four CD4+ subsets, Type 1 diabetes patients had TCRB CDR3s that were moderately but significantly shorter.

Heparinised blood was drawn once per donor, averaging approximately 100 mL. This receptor was taken from a man between 18 and 29 years old with type 1 diabetes. This chain links TRBV2 with TRBJ1-1; D is uncertain. The sequenced sample consisted of naive CD4+ T cells from blood. The CDR3 sequence: CASRPRGSPNTEAFF. The CDR3 DNA follows: TGTGCCAGCAGGCCCCGTGGCAGTCCGAACACTGAAGCTTTCTTT.